These 23 T cell receptor beta chains share one sample of origin, sequenced in a study of blood T cell repertoires in COVID-19. The protocol was immunoSEQ multiplex PCR, while the TCRdb copy is restricted to in-frame clones and leaves out a portion. This table has just under 350,000 clones, 83% appearing once. Sequenced input: peripheral blood. The receptors here all came from a man younger than 45 with active or convalescent COVID-19.

The genes are TRBV25-1 and TRBJ2-3, with D possibly TRBD2 on 6 matching bases. The CDR3 spans 16 residues. Germline CDR1 and CDR2: MGHDK and SYGVNS. Trimming left V 7 bases short and J 2 bases short, with 19 bases between. The CDR3 loop reads CASTDSGTGLTDTQYF. CDR3 DNA sequence: TGTGCCAGCACCGATTCCGGGACTGGCCTCACAGATACGCAGTATTTT.

J is TRBJ1-1 and V is TRBV4-3, with D hard to call. The CDR3 covers 11 residues. V dropped 4 bases and J dropped 14 bases, with 14 bases sitting between them. Germline CDR1 LGHNA, CDR2 YSLEER. This CDR3 is CASSRPGLTFF. The CDR3 DNA reads as TGCGCCAGCAGCCGCCCTGGCCTCACCTTCTTT.

The chain links TRBV11-3 to TRBJ1-1; D is ambiguous. The CDR3 contains 15 residues. Looked up from germline, CDR1 is SGHNT and CDR2 is YENEEA. Trimming pared 1 base from V and 1 base from J, leaving 10 bases between. The CDR3: CASSLAPGRNTEAFF. The CDR3 nucleotides are TGTGCCAGCAGCTTAGCGCCGGGGAGGAACACTGAAGCTTTCTTT. The whole variable domain, remainder taken from reference TRBV11-3 and TRBJ1-1, is EAGVVQSPRYKIIEKKQPVAFWCNPISGHNTLYWYLQNLGQGPELLIRYENEEAVDDSQLPKDRFSAERLKGVDSTLKIQPAELGDSAVYLCASSLAPGRNTEAFFGQGTRLTVV.

V gene TRBV19 combines with J gene TRBJ2-2; 8 bases align to TRBD2. V shed 2 bases, J shed 6 bases, and the junction held 5 bases outside the gene matches. Germline V CDR1 and CDR2: LNHDA, SQIVND (reference sequence). This CDR3 has 15 amino acids. The CDR3 DNA follows: TGTGCCAGTAGTATACGGGGGGGCGCCTCCGGGGAGCTGTTTTTT. Translated: CASSIRGGASGELFF.

The V gene is TRBV2, the J gene TRBJ1-5; D gene ambiguous. Germline CDR1 SNHLY, CDR2 FYNNEI. V was shortened by 6 bases and J by 6 bases, with 12 bases between the two germline ends. The CDR3 contains 13 residues. The DNA of the CDR3 is TGTGCCAGCAGCCAAGGAGTGGGTCAGCCCCAGCATTTT. Protein: CASSQGVGQPQHF.

The J gene is TRBJ2-3, the V gene TRBV4-2, with a tentative D call TRBD2 (7 bases). The ends were cut back, 4 bases at V and 3 bases at J, with 20 bases in the middle. The CDR3 runs to 17 residues. From germline, CDR1 is LGHNA and CDR2 YNFKEQ. Here the CDR3 DNA reads TGTGCCAGCAGCCCAGAAGGTCGGGGGGCTCAAACAGATACGCAGTATTTT. It translates to CASSPEGRGAQTDTQYF.

This clone was observed a few times. This sequence joins TRBV6-2 or TRBV6-3 and TRBJ2-7, with 10 positions matching TRBD2. V shed 2 bases, J shed 0 bases, and the junction held 4 bases outside the gene matches. Per germline, CDR1 MNHEY and CDR2 SVGEGT. The CDR3 loop spans 16 amino acids. Here the CDR3 reads CASSYSPSGGSYEQYF. CDR3 nucleotide sequence: TGTGCCAGCAGTTACAGCCCTAGCGGGGGCTCCTACGAGCAGTACTTC.

The CDR3 spells CASSLGVGRANEKLFF. The CDR3 region has the DNA TGTGCCAGCAGCTTAGGGGTGGGGAGGGCTAATGAAAAACTGTTTTTT. The chain carries TRBV7-8 and TRBJ1-4; D is unclear. Trimming cost V 1 base and J 3 bases, with 12 bases left between them. This CDR3 contains 16 residues. CDR1 is SGHVS and CDR2 is FQNEAQ in the germline V gene.

J is TRBJ2-3 and V is TRBV28; 7 positions agree with TRBD2. With V trimmed by 6 bases and J by 2 bases, 14 bases remained unmatched. CDR1 and CDR2 (germline): MDHEN, SYDVKM. The CDR3 spans 17 residues. The CDR3 sequence: CASSFGLVGMSTDTQYF. The DNA of the CDR3 is TGTGCCAGCAGCTTTGGACTAGTGGGAATGTCCACAGATACGCAGTATTTT. The full variable domain, in which reference TRBV28 and TRBJ2-3 provide the parts outside the CDR3, is DVKVTQSSRYLVKRTGEKVFLECVQDMDHENMFWYRQDPGLGLRLIYFSYDVKMKEKGDIPEGYSVSREKKERFSLILESASTNQTSMYLCASSFGLVGMSTDTQYFGPGTRLTVL.

This chain uses TRBV19 with TRBJ2-5; 9 nucleotides agree with TRBD1. V lost 4 bases, J lost 5 bases, and 17 bases stayed unmatched. Germline V CDR1 and CDR2: LNHDA, SQIVND (reference sequence). The CDR3 is made up of 18 amino acids. As DNA, the CDR3 is TGTGCCAGTAGTACAGGGACAGGGTTCGGAATTGGAGGCGAGACCCAGTACTTC. It yields the protein CASSTGTGFGIGGETQYF.

V usage is TRBV6-6 and J usage is TRBJ2-3; D is perhaps TRBD2 (6 bases). Between the trimmed V and J ends, which lost 4 bases and 4 bases, there was a span of 15 bases. This CDR3 contains 15 residues. Germline V CDR1 and CDR2: MNHNY, SVGAGI (reference sequence). The CDR3 region is CASSSRGKGADTQYF. CDR3 coding DNA: TGTGCCAGCAGTTCCCGGGGGAAGGGTGCAGATACGCAGTATTTT.

A remark on this clone: One end of the junction is discordant with germline, which a read error may explain. The CDR3 sequence: CASSLAGGASGSTIYF. The CDR3 DNA sequence: TGTGCCAGCAGCTTGGCGGGCGGGGCCTCTGGAAGCACCATATATTTT. V and J are TRBV5-4 and TRBJ1-3; D is possibly TRBD1 (5 bases). From germline, CDR1 is SGHNT and CDR2 YYREEE (reference sequence). This CDR3 contains 16 residues.

The chain employs TRBV28 and TRBJ1-2; D unclear. V was cut by 7 bases and J by 3 bases, with 9 bases left in between. Germline CDR1 is MDHEN and CDR2 is SYDVKM. This CDR3 is built from 12 residues. The CDR3 here is CASNQVDYGYTF. The CDR3 nucleotides read TGTGCCAGCAACCAGGTGGACTATGGCTACACCTTC.

The V and J genes are TRBV5-6 and TRBJ2-3; D unresolved. CDR1 and CDR2 from the germline V gene are SGHDT and YYEEEE. The CDR3 is made up of 11 amino acids. V lost 4 bases and J lost 5, with 5 bases in between. CDR3 in amino acids: CASSSRDTQYF. The CDR3 DNA follows: TGTGCCAGCAGCAGTAGAGATACGCAGTATTTT. Complete variable domain (other parts from reference TRBV5-6 and TRBJ2-3): DAGVTQSPTHLIKTRGQQVTLRCSPKSGHDTVSWYQQALGQGPQFIFQYYEEEERQRGNFPDRFSGHQFPNYSSELNVNALLLGDSALYLCASSSRDTQYFGPGTRLTVL.

The chain uses TRBV11-2 and TRBJ2-7, with D perhaps TRBD1 (6 bases). V was shortened by 4 bases and J by 3 bases, with 10 bases between the two germline ends. The germline gives CDR1 SGHAT, CDR2 FQNNGV. The CDR3 runs 13 residues. CDR3 region: CASSSGQFYEQYF. In DNA form, the CDR3 reads TGTGCCAGCAGCTCCGGACAGTTCTACGAGCAGTACTTC.

The V gene is TRBV5-5, the J gene TRBJ2-1, with D possibly matching TRBD1 (6 bases). V lost 3 bases, J lost 7 bases, and 14 bases lay in between. CDR1 and CDR2 from the germline V gene are SGHKS and YYEKEE (reference sequence). This CDR3 region has 14 residues. The CDR3 nucleotides are TGTGCCAGCAGCTCATTGGACAGCCAAAATGAGCAGTTCTTC. It yields the protein CASSSLDSQNEQFF. Looking up the rest from reference TRBV5-5 and TRBJ2-1 gives the full variable domain: DAGVTQSPTHLIKTRGQQVTLRCSPISGHKSVSWYQQVLGQGPQFIFQYYEKEERGRGNFPDRFSARQFPNYSSELNVNALLLGDSALYLCASSSLDSQNEQFFGPGTRLTVL.

In this sample, this clone turned up once. This rearrangement joins TRBV30 to TRBJ1-2; D is undetermined. This CDR3 has 12 residues. Per germline, CDR1 GTSNPN and CDR2 SVGIG (reference sequence). V dropped 2 bases and J dropped 6 bases, with 10 bases sitting between them. CDR3 in amino acids: CAWSRRAHGYTF. The CDR3 region has the DNA TGTGCCTGGAGTAGGAGGGCCCATGGCTACACCTTC.

This chain joins TRBV7-2 and TRBJ1-2; D is unclear. The V gene lost 5 bases and the J gene lost 0 bases, with 16 bases spanning the gap. The CDR3 consists of 16 residues. Germline V gives CDR1 SGHTA, CDR2 FQGNSA. The CDR3 spells CASSLNGPLANYGYTF. For the CDR3, the DNA is TGTGCCAGCAGCCTTAACGGTCCCCTTGCTAACTATGGCTACACCTTC.

CDR3 nucleotide sequence: TGTGCCAGCAGGTTAGCAGCGGAGTGGAACAATGAGCAGTTCTTC. Translated, it gives CASRLAAEWNNEQFF. J is TRBJ2-1 and V is TRBV27; D is possibly TRBD2 (5 bases). The germline V gene encodes CDR1 MNHEY and CDR2 SMNVEV (reference sequence). V was pared by 6 bases and J by 5 bases, with 17 bases between. This CDR3 is built from 15 residues.

V gene TRBV5-6 combines with J gene TRBJ2-2; 9 bases align to TRBD1. There are 15 residues in the CDR3. The ends lost 4 bases at V and 0 bases at J; junction bases unmatched: 1. CDR1 is SGHDT and CDR2 is YYEEEE in the germline V gene. As DNA, the CDR3 is TGTGCCAGCAGCCGGGACAGGGCGAACACCGGGGAGCTGTTTTTT. Its translation: CASSRDRANTGELFF.

This chain connects TRBV30 to TRBJ1-4, with D perhaps TRBD1 (5 bases). The CDR3 sequence is 13 residues long. Trimming took off 3 bases at V and 6 bases at J, with 11 bases between the two ends. The germline gives CDR1 GTSNPN, CDR2 SVGIG (reference sequence). In DNA, the CDR3 is TGTGCCTGGAGCGGGGGTGGGGATGAAAAACTGTTTTTT. Translated, it gives CAWSGGGDEKLFF.

This rearrangement joins TRBV30 to TRBJ1-2; 7 bases agree with TRBD1. Germline CDR1 is GTSNPN and CDR2 is SVGIG (reference sequence). The CDR3 has 15 amino acids. Trimming removed 1 base from V and 7 bases from J; junction bases left unmatched: 12. This CDR3 is CAWSGLGQSGGGYTF. The CDR3 bases are TGTGCCTGGAGTGGGTTGGGACAGAGCGGGGGTGGCTACACCTTC.

The gene calls are TRBV4-1 and TRBJ2-1; 8 bases line up with TRBD2. The germline V gene has CDR1 MGHRA and CDR2 YSYEKL. The CDR3 runs 17 residues. V shed 4 bases, J shed 9 bases, and the junction held 17 bases outside the gene matches. The CDR3 loop is CASSLGPGGVLSGEQFF. The DNA for the CDR3 is TGCGCCAGCAGCCTGGGGCCCGGGGGGGTGTTGTCGGGTGAGCAGTTCTTC.